One T cell receptor (beta chain) is described in this entry. As yet, its antigen is unknown. Germline V gene data show CDR1 as LNHDA and CDR2 as SQIVND (reference sequence). This CDR3 comprises 12 residues. The V end lost 7 bases, the J end lost 5 bases, and 11 bases lay between the germline ends. Sequencing was performed with immunoSEQ multiplex PCR; in TCRdb, only in-frame clones are kept and a portion is missing. The sample yields around 100,000 clones, approximately 89% seen once. The sample comes from a study of OX40 agonist ivuxolimab in advanced cancers. General study points: CD8+ T cells showed, on average, more clonal expansion than CD4+ cells.

The TCR sequence derives from an adult with an advanced solid tumor such as melanoma, head and neck, liver or kidney cancer. The source was CD4+ or CD8+ T cells sorted from blood, collected in a trial of the OX40 agonist ivuxolimab. The J gene is TRBJ1-2, the V gene TRBV19; D unclear. CDR3 region: CASMRGGYGYTF. The CDR3 DNA follows: TGTGCCAGTATGAGAGGAGGGTATGGCTACACCTTC.